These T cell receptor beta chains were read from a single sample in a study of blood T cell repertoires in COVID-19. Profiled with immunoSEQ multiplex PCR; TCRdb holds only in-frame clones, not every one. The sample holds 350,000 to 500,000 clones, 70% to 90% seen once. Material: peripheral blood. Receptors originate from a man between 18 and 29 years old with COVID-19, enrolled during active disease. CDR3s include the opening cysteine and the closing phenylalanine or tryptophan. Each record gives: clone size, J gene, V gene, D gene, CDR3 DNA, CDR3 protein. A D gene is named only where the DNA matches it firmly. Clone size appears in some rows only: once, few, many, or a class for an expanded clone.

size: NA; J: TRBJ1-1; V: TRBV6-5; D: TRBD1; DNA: TGTGCCAGCAGGGGACAGAGGGTAAACACTGAAGCTTTCTTT; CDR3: CASRGQRVNTEAFF
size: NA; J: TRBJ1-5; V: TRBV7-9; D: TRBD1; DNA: TGTGCCAGCAGCCCAGGGACAGATAGCAATCAGCCCCAGCATTTT; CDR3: CASSPGTDSNQPQHF
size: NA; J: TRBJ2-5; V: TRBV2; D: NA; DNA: TGTGCCAGCAGGGCAAGGGGAGCGGGAGAGACCCAGTACTTC; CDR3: CASRARGAGETQYF
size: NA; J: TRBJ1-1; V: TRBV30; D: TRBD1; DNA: TGTGCCTCGAAAAGAGCCGGGACAGGGGGTACTGAAGCTTTCTTT; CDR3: CASKRAGTGGTEAFF
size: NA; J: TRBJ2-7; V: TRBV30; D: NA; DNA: TGTGCCTGGACCAGACAGGAATACGAGCAGTACTTC; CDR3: CAWTRQEYEQYF
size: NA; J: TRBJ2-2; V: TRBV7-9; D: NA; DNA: TGTGCCTGCACTAGTTTGGGACACCAGCCAGTGGAGCTGTTTTTT; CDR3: CACTSLGHQPVELFF
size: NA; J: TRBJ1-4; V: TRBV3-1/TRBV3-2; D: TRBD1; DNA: TGTGCCAGCAGATCTCCAGGACAGGTTCTGTTTTTT; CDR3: CASRSPGQVLFF
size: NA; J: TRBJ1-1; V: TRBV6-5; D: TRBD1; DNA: TGTGCCAGCAGTCGGGACAGGGGGGAAAACACTGAAGCTTTCTTT; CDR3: CASSRDRGENTEAFF
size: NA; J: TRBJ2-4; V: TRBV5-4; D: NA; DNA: TGTGCCAGCAGTAACAGGGTTGAAAACATTCAGTACTTC; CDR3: CASSNRVENIQYF
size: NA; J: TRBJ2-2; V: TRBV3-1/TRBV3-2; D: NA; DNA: TGTGCCAGCAGCCACACTGGGAGCCGGAACACCGGGGAGCTGTTTTTT; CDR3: CASSHTGSRNTGELFF
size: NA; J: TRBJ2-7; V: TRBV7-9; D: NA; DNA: TGTGCCAGCAGCTCCATGTCCTACGAGCAGTACTTC; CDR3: CASSSMSYEQYF
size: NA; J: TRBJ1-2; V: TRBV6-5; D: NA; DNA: TGTGCCAGCTCGGGAAGGCCTAACTATGGCTACACCTTC; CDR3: CASSGRPNYGYTF
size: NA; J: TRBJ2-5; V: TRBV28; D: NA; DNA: TGTGCCAGCAGTTCCCGACATACCTCAGGGGAGACCCAGTACTTC; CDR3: CASSSRHTSGETQYF
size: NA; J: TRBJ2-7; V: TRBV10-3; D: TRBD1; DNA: TGTGCCATCAGTGAGTCGACGGTCAGGGGGCCAGACGAGCAGTACTTC; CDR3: CAISESTVRGPDEQYF
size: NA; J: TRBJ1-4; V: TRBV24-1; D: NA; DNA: TGTGCCACCAGTGATTCCAGGGAAGAAAAACTGTTTTTT; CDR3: CATSDSREEKLFF
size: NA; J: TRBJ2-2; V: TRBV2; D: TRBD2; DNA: TGTGCCAGTACTAGCGGGAGGAACACCGGGGAGCTGTTTTTT; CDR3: CASTSGRNTGELFF
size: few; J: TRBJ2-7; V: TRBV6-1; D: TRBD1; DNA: TGTGCCAGCAGTGATGGGACAGGGGGATTCTACGAGCAGTACTTC; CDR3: CASSDGTGGFYEQYF
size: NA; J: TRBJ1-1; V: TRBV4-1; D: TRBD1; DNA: TGCGCCAGCAGCCATGGCCAAGCTGGGACAGGGGTAGGGACTGAAGCTTTCTTT; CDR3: CASSHGQAGTGVGTEAFF
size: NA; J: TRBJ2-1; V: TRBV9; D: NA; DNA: TGTGCCAGCAGCGCGGGGGTCTCCTACAATGAGCAGTTCTTC; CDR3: CASSAGVSYNEQFF
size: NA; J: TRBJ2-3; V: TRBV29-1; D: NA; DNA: TGCAGCGCAGACGAAGGGGGTACAGATACGCAGTATTTT; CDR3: CSADEGGTDTQYF
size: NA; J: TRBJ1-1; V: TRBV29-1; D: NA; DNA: TGCAGCGTTGAACGGCAGCGGAACACTGAAGCTTTCTTT; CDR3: CSVERQRNTEAFF
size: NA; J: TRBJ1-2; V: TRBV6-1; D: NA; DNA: TGTGCCAGCAGTGAGGGGCAGGGGCGATACTATGGCTACACCTTC; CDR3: CASSEGQGRYYGYTF
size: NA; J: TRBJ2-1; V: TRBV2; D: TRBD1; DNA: TGTGCCAGCAGGGGCTGGACAGGGGCCGATGAGCAGTTCTTC; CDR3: CASRGWTGADEQFF
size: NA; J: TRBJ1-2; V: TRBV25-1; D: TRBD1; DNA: TGTGCCAGCAGGGGGGACAGTTTAGGCTACACCTTC; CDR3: CASRGDSLGYTF
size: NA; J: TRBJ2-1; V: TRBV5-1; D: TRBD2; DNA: TGCGCCAGCACGTATAGCGGGAATAGCAATGAGCAGTTCTTC; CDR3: CASTYSGNSNEQFF
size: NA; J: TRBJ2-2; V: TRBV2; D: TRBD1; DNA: TGTGCCAAGACAGGGTGGGGCGGGGAGCTGTTTTTT; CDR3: CAKTGWGGELFF
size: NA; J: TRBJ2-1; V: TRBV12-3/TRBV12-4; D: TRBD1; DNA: TGTGCCAGCACCTGGAGGACAGGGCCTGAGCAGTTCTTC; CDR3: CASTWRTGPEQFF
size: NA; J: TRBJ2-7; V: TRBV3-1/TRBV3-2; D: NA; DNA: TGTGCCAGCAGCTCCGCAGGGGCCGAGCAGTACTTC; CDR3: CASSSAGAEQYF
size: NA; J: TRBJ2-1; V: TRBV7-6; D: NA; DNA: TGTGCCAGCAGCTTAGGGCCAGTACAAGAGCAGTTCTTC; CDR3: CASSLGPVQEQFF
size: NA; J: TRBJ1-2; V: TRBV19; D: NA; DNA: TGTGCCAGTAGTATAGGGGCTACTTCTGGCTACACCTTC; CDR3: CASSIGATSGYTF
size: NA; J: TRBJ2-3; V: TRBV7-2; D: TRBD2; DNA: TGTGCCAGCAGCTTGACTAGCGGGAGGTTAAATACGCAGTATTTT; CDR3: CASSLTSGRLNTQYF
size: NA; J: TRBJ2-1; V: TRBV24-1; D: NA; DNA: TGTGCCACCAGTGAGCGGGTTTACAATGAGCAGTTCTTC; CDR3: CATSERVYNEQFF
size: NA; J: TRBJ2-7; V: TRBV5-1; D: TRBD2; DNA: TGCGCCAGCAGCTCCACACTAGCGTTCGCCTACGAGCAGTACTTC; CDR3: CASSSTLAFAYEQYF